The next 11 T cell receptor beta chains were all read from a single sample in a study of graft-versus-host responses after intestinal transplantation. Only in-frame clones appear in the TCRdb table, and some are missing; sequencing was by immunoSEQ multiplex PCR. Here the sample spans 21,000 or so clones, 56% being singletons. Sample: alloreactive CD4+ T cells from a mixed lymphocyte reaction culture, taken before intestinal transplant. Stated subset: CFSE-low proliferating T cells sorted from approximately 6-day pre-transplant mixed lymphocyte reaction (GvH or HvG direction). These receptors were taken from a human patient who received an intestinal transplant.

This clone came up a few times. The chain has TRBV9 and TRBJ2-3, with D possibly matching TRBD1 (5 bases). V was clipped by 3 bases and J by 2 bases, with 13 bases between them. This CDR3 region has 15 residues. Germline CDR1 SGDLS, CDR2 YYNGEE. As DNA, the CDR3 is TGTGCCAGCAGCGCACAAAGCAGGGCCACAGATACGCAGTATTTT. Encoded protein: CASSAQSRATDTQYF.

This clone has just one count. The CDR3 sequence is CASSQTTGNHFATNEKLFF. CDR3 nucleotide sequence: TGTGCCAGCAGCCAAACGACAGGGAACCACTTTGCAACTAATGAAAAACTGTTTTTT. The rearrangement joins TRBV4-2 to TRBJ1-4; TRBD1 matches at 7 bases. Trimming took 2 bases from V and 0 from J; bases not matched to a gene: 12. This CDR3 is built from 19 residues. CDR1 is LGHNA and CDR2 is YNFKEQ in the germline V gene.

The sample holds a few counts of this clone. The J gene is TRBJ1-2, the V gene TRBV7-9; D not resolved. V gave up 5 bases and J gave up 4 bases, with 8 bases separating them. CDR1 SEHNR and CDR2 FQNEAQ come from the germline V gene (reference sequence). The CDR3 has 12 residues. The CDR3 sequence is CASSASGYGYTF. CDR3 nucleotide sequence: TGTGCCAGCAGCGCCAGCGGCTATGGCTACACCTTC. The variable domain in full, completed from reference TRBV7-9 and TRBJ1-2, reads DTGVSQNPRHKITKRGQNVTFRCDPISEHNRLYWYRQTLGQGPEFLTYFQNEAQLEKSRLLSDRFSAERPKGSFSTLEIQRTEQGDSAMYLCASSASGYGYTFGSGTRLTVV.

The rearrangement joins TRBV5-8 to TRBJ2-7, with TRBD2 as a possible D gene (5 bases). CDR1 and CDR2 from the germline V gene are SGHTS and YDEGEE. Trimming pared 4 bases from V and 12 bases from J, leaving 14 bases between. The CDR3 is made up of 11 amino acids. As DNA, the CDR3 is TGTGCCAGCAGCCCGGACTTAAAGGGGTACTTC. Encoded protein: CASSPDLKGYF.

V usage is TRBV10-3 and J usage is TRBJ2-7; tentative D call: TRBD2 (5 bases). Germline V lookup: CDR1 ENHRY, CDR2 SYGVKD. CDR3 size: 13 residues. Trimming removed 4 bases at V and 2 bases at J, with 9 bases between. The CDR3 coding sequence is TGTGCCATCAGTGCAGCGACTACCTACGAGCAGTACTTC. It translates to CAISAATTYEQYF.

The count of this clone is one. The V and J genes are TRBV29-1 and TRBJ1-1; D is unclear. Germline CDR1 SQVTM, CDR2 ANQGSEA. V lost 4 bases, J lost 1 base, and 13 bases lay in between. The CDR3 spans 14 residues. The CDR3 here is CSVVARKTNTEAFF. The CDR3 DNA is TGCAGCGTTGTGGCCAGGAAGACGAACACTGAAGCTTTCTTT.

The V call is TRBV7-9, the J call TRBJ1-5; TRBD1 matches 7 bases. Germline values: CDR1 SEHNR, CDR2 FQNEAQ (reference sequence). J lost 3 bases, V lost 1 base, and 3 bases had no gene match. This CDR3 has 15 residues. The CDR3 coding sequence is TGTGCCAGCAGCTTAGGGGACAGCTCCAATCAGCCCCAGCATTTT. Encoded protein: CASSLGDSSNQPQHF. The full variable domain, in which reference TRBV7-9 and TRBJ1-5 provide the parts outside the CDR3, is DTGVSQNPRHKITKRGQNVTFRCDPISEHNRLYWYRQTLGQGPEFLTYFQNEAQLEKSRLLSDRFSAERPKGSFSTLEIQRTEQGDSAMYLCASSLGDSSNQPQHFGDGTRLSIL.

This chain uses TRBV2 with TRBJ1-5, with D possibly matching TRBD1 (6 bases). Trimming shortened V by 7 bases and J by 0 bases, and 13 bases separated the two germline ends. Germline CDR1 is SNHLY and CDR2 is FYNNEI. The CDR3 is 15 amino acids. The CDR3 DNA follows: TGTGCCAGCACCGGACAGCACTTTAGCAATCAGCCCCAGCATTTT. Protein product: CASTGQHFSNQPQHF.

The rearrangement links TRBV11-2 to TRBJ2-1; 8 positions agree with TRBD2. Germline V CDR1 and CDR2: SGHAT, FQNNGV. The J segment lost 0 bases and the V segment lost 10 bases, leaving 8 bases of the junction unmatched. The CDR3 runs to 15 residues. The CDR3 coding sequence is TGTGCCACACTCCTACGGGGGGGCTCCTACAATGAGCAGTTCTTC. This gives the protein CATLLRGGSYNEQFF. Based on the CDR3 plus reference TRBV11-2 and TRBJ2-1, the full variable domain is EAGVAQSPRYKIIEKRQSVAFWCNPISGHATLYWYQQILGQGPKLLIQFQNNGVVDDSQLPKDRFSAERLKGVDSTLKIQPAKLEDSAVYLCATLLRGGSYNEQFFGPGTRLTVL.

The chain has TRBV6-5 and TRBJ2-2, with D uncertain. The CDR3 runs to 13 residues. Germline CDR1 reads MNHEY; CDR2 reads SVGAGI. V lost 2 bases to trimming and J lost 2 bases, with 3 bases between them. The CDR3 DNA is TGTGCCAGCAGTTACCTTAACACCGGGGAGCTGTTTTTT. It encodes CASSYLNTGELFF.

In its sample, this clone was seen a few times. The chain recombines TRBV6-5 with TRBJ1-1; TRBD1 aligns across 7 bases. In germline, CDR1 is MNHEY, CDR2 SVGAGI. The junction had 14 bases not matched to a gene; V was cut back by 6 bases and J by 7 bases. This CDR3 comprises 15 residues. CDR3 sequence (DNA): TGTGCCAGCAGACAAGCCCGGACAGGACGGAGTGAAGCTTTCTTT. This encodes CASRQARTGRSEAFF.